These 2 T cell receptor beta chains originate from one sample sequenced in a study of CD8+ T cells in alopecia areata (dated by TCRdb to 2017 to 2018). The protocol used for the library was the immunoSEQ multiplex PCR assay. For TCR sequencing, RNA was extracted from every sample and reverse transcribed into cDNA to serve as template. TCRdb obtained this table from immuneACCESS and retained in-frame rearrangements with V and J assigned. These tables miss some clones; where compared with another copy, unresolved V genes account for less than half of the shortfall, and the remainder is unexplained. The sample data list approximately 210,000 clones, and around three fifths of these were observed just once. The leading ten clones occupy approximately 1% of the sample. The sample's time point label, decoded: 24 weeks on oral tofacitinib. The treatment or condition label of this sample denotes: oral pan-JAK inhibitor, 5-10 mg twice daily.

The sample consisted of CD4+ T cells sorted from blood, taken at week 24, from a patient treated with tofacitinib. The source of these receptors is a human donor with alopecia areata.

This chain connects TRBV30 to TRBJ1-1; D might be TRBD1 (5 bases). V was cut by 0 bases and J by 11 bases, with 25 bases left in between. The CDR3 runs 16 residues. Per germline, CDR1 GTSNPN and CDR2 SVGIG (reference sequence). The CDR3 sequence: CAWSVAGSFSGSGAFF. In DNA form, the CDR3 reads TGTGCCTGGAGTGTCGCAGGGTCGTTCTCCGGGTCAGGGGCTTTCTTT.

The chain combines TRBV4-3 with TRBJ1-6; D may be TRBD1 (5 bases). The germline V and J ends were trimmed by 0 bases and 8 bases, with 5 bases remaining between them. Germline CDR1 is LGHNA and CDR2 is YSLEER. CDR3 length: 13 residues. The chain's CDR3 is CASSQEGDSPLHF. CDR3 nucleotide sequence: TGCGCCAGCAGCCAAGAAGGGGATTCACCCCTCCACTTT.